One sample yielded the 14 T cell receptor beta chains listed below, sequenced in a study of blood T cell repertoires in COVID-19. Assay used: immunoSEQ multiplex PCR; TCRdb lists only in-frame clones, some missing. The data show 250,000 to 350,000 clones, with approximately 90% seen just once and 3% held by the top ten. The sequenced sample consisted of PBMCs or T cells enriched from blood (not recorded which). The receptors originated from a woman aged 45-59 years who had recovered from COVID-19.

The J gene is TRBJ2-5, the V gene TRBV11-2, with TRBD2 matching 9 bases. V was clipped by 4 bases and J by 2 bases; unmatched bases: 2. The CDR3 contains 14 residues. From germline, CDR1 is SGHAT and CDR2 FQNNGV. The CDR3 DNA is TGTGCCAGCAGCTGGGGACTAGCTCAAGAGACCCAGTACTTC. Protein sequence: CASSWGLAQETQYF.

The rearrangement links TRBV2 to TRBJ2-1; D is unresolved. Trimming took off 8 bases at V and 4 bases at J, with 12 bases between the two ends. Per germline, CDR1 SNHLY and CDR2 FYNNEI. This CDR3 spans 13 amino acids. The CDR3 DNA follows: TGTGCCAGCCTGCCTATATCTTACAATGAGCAGTTCTTC. Its protein product is CASLPISYNEQFF.

This clone has only one observation. CDR3 DNA sequence: TGCGCCAGCAGCCAAAGCCGGGACTTTCAAGAGACCCAGTACTTC. This translates into CASSQSRDFQETQYF. This chain connects TRBV4-3 to TRBJ2-5; TRBD2 is a possible D gene (6 bases). Germline CDR1 is LGHNA and CDR2 is YSLEER. V was trimmed by 2 bases and J by 2 bases, leaving 12 bases between them. The CDR3 contains 15 residues.

This clone was recorded once. The V gene is TRBV18, the J gene TRBJ1-1; the match to TRBD1 covers 9 bases. The CDR3 extends over 15 amino acids. Germline-derived CDR1 and CDR2 are KGHSH and LQKENI. The V segment lost 6 bases and the J segment 8 bases; nucleotides outside the gene matches: 13. The CDR3 here is CASSTTGTGLWEAFF. DNA for the CDR3: TGTGCCAGCTCGACAACCGGGACAGGGCTCTGGGAAGCTTTCTTT.

The chain recombines TRBV19 with TRBJ1-5; D is unresolved. The germline V and J ends were trimmed by 3 bases and 8 bases, with 14 bases remaining between them. The germline V gene encodes CDR1 LNHDA and CDR2 SQIVND (reference sequence). The CDR3 contains 14 residues. CDR3 in amino acids: CASSIDAGIKPQHF. Here the CDR3 DNA reads TGTGCCAGTAGTATTGATGCCGGGATTAAGCCCCAGCATTTT.

As for this clone: The same CDR3 is also encoded by other DNA sequences in this sample. This chain joins TRBV29-1 and TRBJ1-2, with 10 bases lining up with TRBD1. V was clipped by 6 bases and J by 5 bases; unmatched bases: 3. Per germline, CDR1 SQVTM and CDR2 ANQGSEA. The CDR3 has 12 amino acids. The CDR3: CSVRTGGYGYTF. The CDR3 DNA reads TGCAGCGTACGGACAGGGGGGTATGGCTACACCTTC.

The gene calls are TRBV6-5 and TRBJ1-1; no clear D gene. The CDR3 has 14 residues. Germline CDR1 reads MNHEY; CDR2 reads SVGAGI. The V and J ends lost 8 bases and 1 base respectively, with 14 bases between them. The CDR3 nucleotides read TGTGCCAGCGCCGAATTGGCTGCGAACACTGAAGCTTTCTTT. Protein product: CASAELAANTEAFF.

This chain connects TRBV27 to TRBJ2-1, with 7 bases fitting TRBD2. The germline V gene has CDR1 MNHEY and CDR2 SMNVEV (reference sequence). This CDR3 region has 17 residues. V was pared by 0 bases and J by 7 bases, with 12 bases of the junction left unmatched. The CDR3 bases are TGTGCCAGCAGTTTATCGATCAGAGGGCGGGAGTTGAATGAGCAGTTCTTC. Its protein product is CASSLSIRGRELNEQFF.

The chain combines TRBV18 with TRBJ2-1, with 10 bases aligning to TRBD2. Losses at the gene ends were 0 bases for V and 6 bases for J; bases not matched to a gene: 5. The germline V gene encodes CDR1 KGHSH and CDR2 LQKENI. The CDR3 loop spans 16 amino acids. CDR3 DNA: TGTGCCAGCTCACCACCAGCTAGCGGGAGCTTCAATGAGCAGTTCTTC. This gives the protein CASSPPASGSFNEQFF.

The genes are TRBV7-2 and TRBJ2-2, with 9 bases identical to TRBD2. Losses at the gene ends were 1 base for V and 7 bases for J; bases not matched to a gene: 10. The CDR3 length is 17 residues. Germline V gives CDR1 SGHTA, CDR2 FQGNSA. CDR3 amino acids: CASSLGRGGRANGELFF. CDR3 in DNA: TGTGCCAGCAGCTTAGGAAGGGGCGGGAGGGCCAACGGGGAGCTGTTTTTT.

The V gene is TRBV5-4, the J gene TRBJ1-2, with D perhaps matching TRBD1 (6 bases). Per the germline V gene, CDR1 is SGHNT and CDR2 is YYREEE (reference sequence). CDR3 length: 13 residues. V lost 2 bases and J 7 bases, leaving 12 bases between the germline ends. As DNA, the CDR3 is TGTGCCAGCAGCTTCGCAGGGGTTGGTGGCTACACCTTC. Its protein product is CASSFAGVGGYTF.

This sequence joins TRBV28 and TRBJ2-3; 8 nucleotides line up with TRBD2. The junction had 11 bases not matched to a gene; V was cut back by 4 bases and J by 5 bases. The CDR3 covers 16 residues. Germline V gives CDR1 MDHEN, CDR2 SYDVKM. This CDR3 reads CASSSSRGSGGDTQYF. The CDR3 DNA reads TGTGCCAGCAGTTCGTCGCGCGGGAGCGGGGGAGATACGCAGTATTTT.

CDR3 sequence reads: CASSQELSGRRNEQYF. The CDR3 nucleotides are TGCGCCAGCAGCCAAGAGCTCAGCGGGAGGCGTAACGAGCAGTACTTC. V gene TRBV4-1 combines with J gene TRBJ2-7; 9 bases are a match to TRBD2. The CDR3 runs to 16 residues. J gave up 5 bases and V 0 bases, and 8 bases lay outside the gene matches. Per germline, CDR1 MGHRA and CDR2 YSYEKL.

This chain uses TRBV15 with TRBJ2-6; 7 bases match TRBD2. CDR3 length: 18 amino acids. J gave up 2 bases and V 3 bases, and 10 bases lay outside the gene matches. CDR1 is LNHNV and CDR2 is YYDKDF in the germline V gene (reference sequence). This chain's CDR3 is CATSRGGVGVTGANVLTF. The CDR3 nucleotides are TGTGCCACCAGCAGGGGAGGGGTAGGGGTAACTGGGGCCAACGTCCTGACTTTC.